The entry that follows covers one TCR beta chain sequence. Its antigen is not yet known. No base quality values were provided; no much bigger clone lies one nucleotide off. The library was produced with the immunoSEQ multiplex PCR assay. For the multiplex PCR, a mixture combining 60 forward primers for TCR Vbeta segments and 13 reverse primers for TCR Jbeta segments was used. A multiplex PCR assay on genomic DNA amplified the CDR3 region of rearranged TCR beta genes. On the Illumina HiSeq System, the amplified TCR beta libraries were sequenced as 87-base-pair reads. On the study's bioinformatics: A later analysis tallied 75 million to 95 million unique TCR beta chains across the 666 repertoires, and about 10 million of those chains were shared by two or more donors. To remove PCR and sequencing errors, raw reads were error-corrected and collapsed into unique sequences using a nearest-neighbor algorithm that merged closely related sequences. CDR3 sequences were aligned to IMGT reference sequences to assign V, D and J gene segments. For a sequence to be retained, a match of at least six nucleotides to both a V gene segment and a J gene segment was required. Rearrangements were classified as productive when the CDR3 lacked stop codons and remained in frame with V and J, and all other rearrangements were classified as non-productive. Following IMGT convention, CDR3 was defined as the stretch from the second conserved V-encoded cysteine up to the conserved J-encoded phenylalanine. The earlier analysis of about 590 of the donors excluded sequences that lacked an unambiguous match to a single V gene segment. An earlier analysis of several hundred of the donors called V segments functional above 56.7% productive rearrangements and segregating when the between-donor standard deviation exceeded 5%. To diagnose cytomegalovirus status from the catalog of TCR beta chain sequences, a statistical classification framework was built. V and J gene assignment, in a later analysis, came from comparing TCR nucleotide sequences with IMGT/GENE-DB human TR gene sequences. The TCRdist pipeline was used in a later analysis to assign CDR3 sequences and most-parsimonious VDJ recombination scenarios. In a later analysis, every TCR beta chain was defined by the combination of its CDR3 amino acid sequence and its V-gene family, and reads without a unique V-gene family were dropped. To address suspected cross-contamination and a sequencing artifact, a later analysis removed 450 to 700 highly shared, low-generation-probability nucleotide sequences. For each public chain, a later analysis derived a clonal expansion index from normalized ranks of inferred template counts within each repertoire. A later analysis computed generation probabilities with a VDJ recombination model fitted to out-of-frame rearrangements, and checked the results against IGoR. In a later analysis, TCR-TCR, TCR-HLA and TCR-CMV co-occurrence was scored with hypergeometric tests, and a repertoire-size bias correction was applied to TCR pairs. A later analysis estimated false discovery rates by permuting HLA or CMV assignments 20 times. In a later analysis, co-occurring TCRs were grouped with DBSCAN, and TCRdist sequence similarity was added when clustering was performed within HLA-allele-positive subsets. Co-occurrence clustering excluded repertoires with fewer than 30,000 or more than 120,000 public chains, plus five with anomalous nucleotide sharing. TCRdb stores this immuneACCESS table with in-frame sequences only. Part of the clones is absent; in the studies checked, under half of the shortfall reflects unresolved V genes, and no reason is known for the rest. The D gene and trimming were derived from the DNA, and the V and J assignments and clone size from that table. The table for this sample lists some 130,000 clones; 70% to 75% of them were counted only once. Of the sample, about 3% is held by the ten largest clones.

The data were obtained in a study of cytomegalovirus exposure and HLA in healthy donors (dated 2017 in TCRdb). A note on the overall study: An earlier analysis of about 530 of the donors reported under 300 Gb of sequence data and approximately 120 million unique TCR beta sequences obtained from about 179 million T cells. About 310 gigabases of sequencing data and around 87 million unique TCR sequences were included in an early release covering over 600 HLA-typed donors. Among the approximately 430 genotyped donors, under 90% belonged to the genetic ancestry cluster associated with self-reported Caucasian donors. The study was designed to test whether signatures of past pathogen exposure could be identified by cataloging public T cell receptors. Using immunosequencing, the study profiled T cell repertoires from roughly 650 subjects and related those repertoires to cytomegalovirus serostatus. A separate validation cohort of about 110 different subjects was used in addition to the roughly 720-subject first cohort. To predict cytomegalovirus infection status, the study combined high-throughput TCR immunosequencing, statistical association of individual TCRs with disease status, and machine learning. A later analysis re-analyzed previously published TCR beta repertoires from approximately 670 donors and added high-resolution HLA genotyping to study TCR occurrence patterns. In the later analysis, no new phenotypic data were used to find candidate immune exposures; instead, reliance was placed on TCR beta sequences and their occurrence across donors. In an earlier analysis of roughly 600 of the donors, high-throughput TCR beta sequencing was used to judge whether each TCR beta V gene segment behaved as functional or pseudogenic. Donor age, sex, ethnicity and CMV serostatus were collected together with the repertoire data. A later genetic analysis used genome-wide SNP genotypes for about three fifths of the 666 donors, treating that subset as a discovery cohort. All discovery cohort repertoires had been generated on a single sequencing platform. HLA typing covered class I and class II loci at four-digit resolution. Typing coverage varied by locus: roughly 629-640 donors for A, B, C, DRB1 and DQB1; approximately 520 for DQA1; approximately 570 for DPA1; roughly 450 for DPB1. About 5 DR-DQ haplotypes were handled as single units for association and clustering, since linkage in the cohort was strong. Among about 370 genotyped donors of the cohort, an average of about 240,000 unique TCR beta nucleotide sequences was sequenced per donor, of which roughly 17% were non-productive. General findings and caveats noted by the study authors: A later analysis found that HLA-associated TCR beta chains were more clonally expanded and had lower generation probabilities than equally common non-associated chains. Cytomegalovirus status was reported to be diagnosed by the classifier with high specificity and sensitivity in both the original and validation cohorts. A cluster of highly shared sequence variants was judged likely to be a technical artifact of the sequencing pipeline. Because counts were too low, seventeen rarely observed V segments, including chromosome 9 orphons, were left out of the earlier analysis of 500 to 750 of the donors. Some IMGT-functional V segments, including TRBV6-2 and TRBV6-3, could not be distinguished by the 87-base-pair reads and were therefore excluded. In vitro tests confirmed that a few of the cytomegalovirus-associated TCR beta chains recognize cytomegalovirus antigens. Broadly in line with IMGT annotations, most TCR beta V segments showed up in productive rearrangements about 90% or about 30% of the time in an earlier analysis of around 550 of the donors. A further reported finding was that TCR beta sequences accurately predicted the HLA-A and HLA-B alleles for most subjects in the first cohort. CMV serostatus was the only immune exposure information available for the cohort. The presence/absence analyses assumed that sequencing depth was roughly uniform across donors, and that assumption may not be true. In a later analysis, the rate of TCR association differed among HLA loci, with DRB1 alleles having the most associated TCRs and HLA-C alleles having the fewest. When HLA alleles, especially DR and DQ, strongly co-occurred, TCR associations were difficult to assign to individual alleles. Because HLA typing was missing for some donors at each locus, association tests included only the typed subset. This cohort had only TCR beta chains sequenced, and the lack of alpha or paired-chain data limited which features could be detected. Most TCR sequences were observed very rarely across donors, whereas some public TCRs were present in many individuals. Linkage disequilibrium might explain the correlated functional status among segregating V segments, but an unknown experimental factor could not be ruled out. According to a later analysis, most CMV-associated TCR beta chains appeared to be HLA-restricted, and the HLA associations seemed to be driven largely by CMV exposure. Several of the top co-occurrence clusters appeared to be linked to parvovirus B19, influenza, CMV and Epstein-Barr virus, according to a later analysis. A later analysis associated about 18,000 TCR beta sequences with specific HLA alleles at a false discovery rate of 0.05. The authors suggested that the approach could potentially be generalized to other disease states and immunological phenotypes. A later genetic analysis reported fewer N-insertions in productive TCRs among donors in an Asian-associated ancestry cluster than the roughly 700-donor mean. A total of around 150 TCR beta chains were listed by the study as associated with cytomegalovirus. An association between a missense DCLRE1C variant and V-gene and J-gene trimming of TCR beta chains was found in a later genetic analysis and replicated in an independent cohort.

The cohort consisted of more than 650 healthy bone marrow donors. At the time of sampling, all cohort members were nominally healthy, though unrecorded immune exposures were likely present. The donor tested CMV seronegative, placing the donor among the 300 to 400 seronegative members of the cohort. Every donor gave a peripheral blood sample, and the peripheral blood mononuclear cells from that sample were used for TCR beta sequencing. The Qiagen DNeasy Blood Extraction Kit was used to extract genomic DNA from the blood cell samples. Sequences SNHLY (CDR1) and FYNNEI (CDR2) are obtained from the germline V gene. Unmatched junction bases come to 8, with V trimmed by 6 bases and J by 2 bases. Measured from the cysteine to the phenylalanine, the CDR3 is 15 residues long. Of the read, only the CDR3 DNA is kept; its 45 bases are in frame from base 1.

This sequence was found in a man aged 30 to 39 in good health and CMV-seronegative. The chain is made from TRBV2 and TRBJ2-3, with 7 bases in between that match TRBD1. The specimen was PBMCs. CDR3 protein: CASRKQGSPTDTQYF. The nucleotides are TGTGCCAGCAGAAAACAGGGGTCCCCCACAGATACGCAGTATTTT.